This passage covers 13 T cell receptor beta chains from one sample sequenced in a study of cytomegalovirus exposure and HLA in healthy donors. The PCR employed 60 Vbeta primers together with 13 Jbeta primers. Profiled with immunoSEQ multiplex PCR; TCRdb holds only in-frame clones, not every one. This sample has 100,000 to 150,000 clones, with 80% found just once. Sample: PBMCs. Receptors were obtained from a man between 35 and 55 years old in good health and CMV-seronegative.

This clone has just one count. The CDR3 region is CASSSTSGRAGNTGELFF. For the CDR3, the DNA is TGTGCCAGCAGCTCGACTAGCGGGAGGGCCGGGAACACCGGGGAGCTGTTTTTT. V usage is TRBV7-9 and J usage is TRBJ2-2, with 14 bases lining up with TRBD2. V shed 4 bases and J 1 base; nucleotides not matched to a gene: 5. There are 18 residues in the CDR3. Germline lookup yields CDR1 SEHNR and CDR2 FQNEAQ (reference sequence).

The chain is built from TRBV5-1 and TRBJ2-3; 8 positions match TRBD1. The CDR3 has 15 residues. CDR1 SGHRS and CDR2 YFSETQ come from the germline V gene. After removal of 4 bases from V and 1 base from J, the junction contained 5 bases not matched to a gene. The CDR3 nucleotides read TGCGCCAGCAGCGCACAGGGGGAAGGCACAGATACGCAGTATTTT. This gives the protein CASSAQGEGTDTQYF.

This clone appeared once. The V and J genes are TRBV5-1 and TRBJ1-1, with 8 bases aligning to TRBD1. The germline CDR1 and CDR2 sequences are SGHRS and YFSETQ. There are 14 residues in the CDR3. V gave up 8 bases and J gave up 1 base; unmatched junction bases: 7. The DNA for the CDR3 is TGCGCCAGTCAAACCGGGACAGGGAACACTGAAGCTTTCTTT. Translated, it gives CASQTGTGNTEAFF. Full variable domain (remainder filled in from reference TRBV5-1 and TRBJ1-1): KAGVTQTPRYLIKTRGQQVTLSCSPISGHRSVSWYQQTPGQGLQFLFEYFSETQRNKGNFPGRFSGRQFSNSRSEMNVSTLELGDSALYLCASQTGTGNTEAFFGQGTRLTVV.

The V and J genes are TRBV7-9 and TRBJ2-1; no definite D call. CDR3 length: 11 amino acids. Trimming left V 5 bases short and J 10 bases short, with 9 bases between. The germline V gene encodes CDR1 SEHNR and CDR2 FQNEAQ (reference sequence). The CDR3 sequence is CASSAREEQFF. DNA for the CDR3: TGTGCCAGCAGCGCCCGCGAAGAGCAGTTCTTC.

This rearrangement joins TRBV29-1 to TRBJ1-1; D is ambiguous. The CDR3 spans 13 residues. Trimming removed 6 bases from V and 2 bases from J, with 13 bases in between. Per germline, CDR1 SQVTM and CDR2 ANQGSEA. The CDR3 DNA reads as TGCAGCGTGCAACCTGGCTTAAACACTGAAGCTTTCTTT. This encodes CSVQPGLNTEAFF.

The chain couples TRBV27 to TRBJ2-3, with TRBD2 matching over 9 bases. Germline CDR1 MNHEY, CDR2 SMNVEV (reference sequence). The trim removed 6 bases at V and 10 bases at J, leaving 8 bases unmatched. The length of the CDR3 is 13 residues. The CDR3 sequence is CASRSGGSGSQYF. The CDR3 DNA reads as TGTGCCAGCAGAAGCGGGGGGTCCGGTTCGCAGTATTTT.

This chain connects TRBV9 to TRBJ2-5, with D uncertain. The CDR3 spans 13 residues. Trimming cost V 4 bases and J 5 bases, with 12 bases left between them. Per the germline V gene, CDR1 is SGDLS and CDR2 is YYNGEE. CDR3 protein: CASSPSRVETQYF. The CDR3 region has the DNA TGTGCCAGCAGCCCCTCCCGGGTGGAGACCCAGTACTTC.

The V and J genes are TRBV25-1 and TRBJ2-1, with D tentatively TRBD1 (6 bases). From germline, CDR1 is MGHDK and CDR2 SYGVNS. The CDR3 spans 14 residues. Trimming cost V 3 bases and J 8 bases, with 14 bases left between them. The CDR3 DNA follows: TGTGCCAGCAGTGATCCACAGGGATTCGATGAGCAGTTCTTC. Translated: CASSDPQGFDEQFF.

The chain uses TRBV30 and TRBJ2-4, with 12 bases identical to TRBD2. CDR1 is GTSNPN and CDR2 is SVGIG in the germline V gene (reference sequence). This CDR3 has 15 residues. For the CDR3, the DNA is TGTGCAATAAACCTAGCGGGAGGGCGAGCGGACATTCAGTACTTC. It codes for CAINLAGGRADIQYF.

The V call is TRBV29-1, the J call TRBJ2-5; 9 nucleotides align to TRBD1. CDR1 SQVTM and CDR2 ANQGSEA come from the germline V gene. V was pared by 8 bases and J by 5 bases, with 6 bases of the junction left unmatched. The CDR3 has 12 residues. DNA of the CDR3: TGCAGCACCGGGACAGGGCTGGAGACCCAGTACTTC. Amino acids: CSTGTGLETQYF.

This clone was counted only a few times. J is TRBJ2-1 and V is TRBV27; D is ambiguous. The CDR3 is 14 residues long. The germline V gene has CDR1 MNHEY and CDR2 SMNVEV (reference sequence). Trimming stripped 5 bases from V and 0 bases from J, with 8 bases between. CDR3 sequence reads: CASSPGSSYNEQFF. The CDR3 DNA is TGTGCCAGCAGTCCCGGTAGCTCCTACAATGAGCAGTTCTTC.

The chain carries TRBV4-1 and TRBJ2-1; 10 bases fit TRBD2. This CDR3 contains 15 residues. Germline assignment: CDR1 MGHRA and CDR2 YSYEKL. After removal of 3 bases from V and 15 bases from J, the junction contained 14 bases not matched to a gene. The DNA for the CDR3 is TGCGCCAGCAGCCAGGGGAGCGGGAGGGCCACGAGCGGGTTCTTC. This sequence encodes CASSQGSGRATSGFF.

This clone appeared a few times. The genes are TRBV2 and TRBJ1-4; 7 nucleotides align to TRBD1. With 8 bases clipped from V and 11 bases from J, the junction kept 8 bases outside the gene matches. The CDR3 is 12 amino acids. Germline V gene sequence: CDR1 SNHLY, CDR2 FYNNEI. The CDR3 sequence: CASVRDSSKLFF. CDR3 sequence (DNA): TGTGCCAGCGTTAGGGACAGCTCGAAACTGTTTTTT.